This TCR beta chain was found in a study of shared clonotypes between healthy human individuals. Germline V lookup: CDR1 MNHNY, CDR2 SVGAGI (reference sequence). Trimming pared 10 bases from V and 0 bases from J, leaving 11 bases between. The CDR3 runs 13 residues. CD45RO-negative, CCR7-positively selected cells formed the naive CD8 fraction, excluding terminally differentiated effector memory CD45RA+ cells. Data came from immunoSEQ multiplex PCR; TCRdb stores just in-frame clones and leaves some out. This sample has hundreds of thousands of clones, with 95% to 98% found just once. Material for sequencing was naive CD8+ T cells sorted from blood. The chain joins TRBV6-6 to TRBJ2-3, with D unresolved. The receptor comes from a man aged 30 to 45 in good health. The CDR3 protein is CATLPPSTDTQYF. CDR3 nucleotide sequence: TGTGCCACCCTCCCCCCTAGCACAGATACGCAGTATTTT.